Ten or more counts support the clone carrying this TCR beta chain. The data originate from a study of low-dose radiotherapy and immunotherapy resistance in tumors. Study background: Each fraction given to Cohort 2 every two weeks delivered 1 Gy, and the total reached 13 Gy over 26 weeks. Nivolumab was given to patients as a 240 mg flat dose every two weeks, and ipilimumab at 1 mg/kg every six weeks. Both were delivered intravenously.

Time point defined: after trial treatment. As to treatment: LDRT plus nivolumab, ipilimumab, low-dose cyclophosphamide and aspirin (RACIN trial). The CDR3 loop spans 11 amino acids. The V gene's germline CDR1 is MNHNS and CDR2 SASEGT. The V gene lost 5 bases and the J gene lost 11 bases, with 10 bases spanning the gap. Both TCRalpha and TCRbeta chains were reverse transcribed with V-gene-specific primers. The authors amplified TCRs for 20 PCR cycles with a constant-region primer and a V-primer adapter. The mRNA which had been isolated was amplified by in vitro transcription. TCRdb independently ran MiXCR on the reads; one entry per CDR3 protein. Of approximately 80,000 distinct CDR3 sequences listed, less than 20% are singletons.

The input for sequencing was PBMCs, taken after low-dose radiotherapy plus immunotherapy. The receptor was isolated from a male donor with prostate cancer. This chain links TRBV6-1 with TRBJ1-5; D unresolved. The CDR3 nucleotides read TGTGCCAGCAGTAACCTCCGGGCCCAGCATTTT. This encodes CASSNLRAQHF.